This paragraph covers one T cell receptor (beta chain) sequence. This sample is part of a study of blood T cell repertoires in COVID-19. Study context: Italy, Spain and the United States were the sources of the convalescent and acute COVID-19 samples. PBMCs, B-cell-depleted T cells, or T cells were the source of the cDNA or gDNA that made up the material.

This CDR3 spans 12 amino acids. Unmatched junction bases numbered 0, after V lost 8 bases and J lost 0 bases. Germline CDR1 is MNHNY and CDR2 is SVGAGI (reference sequence). Sequencing used immunoSEQ multiplex PCR; TCRdb keeps in-frame clones, though not all of them. The sample gives about 99,000 clones, 80% to 85% of which show up once; just under 2% is in the top ten. Material: peripheral blood. This clonotype was obtained from a man between 65 and 85 years old with active or convalescent COVID-19. The gene calls are TRBV6-6 and TRBJ2-7; 8 nucleotides align to TRBD2. The CDR3 DNA sequence: TGTGCCAGCGCGGGGGGCTCCTACGAGCAGTACTTC. It specifies CASAGGSYEQYF.